This T cell receptor beta chain was captured in a study of neoadjuvant anti-PD-1 for oral cavity cancer (dated by TCRdb to the early 2020s). Context from the whole study: Three to four biweekly doses of nivolumab at 3 mg/kg were mostly administered to patients before curative-intent surgical resection. Patients who did not progress were given a fourth nivolumab dose at about day 43 and had definitive surgical resection on days 50-56. There were 11 to 13 patients in the parent correlative cohort, and the response rate was less than 40%. Patients with complete response, partial response or stable disease by RECIST 1.1 were defined as responders, whereas patients with progression were defined as non-responders. Results the study describes overall, beyond this receptor: Higher pretreatment blood Treg/Th17 ratios correlated with higher pretreatment blood TCRbeta clonality and lower post-treatment tumor TCRbeta clonality. The TCR analyses had only a few patients in each response group, and the authors called for validation in larger cohorts. After neoadjuvant nivolumab, non-responders showed significantly higher T cell clonality (Gini index) in PBMCs than responders did.

Sequences SGHAT (CDR1) and FQNNGV (CDR2) are obtained from the germline V gene. The V and J ends are trimmed by 3 bases and 2 bases, leaving 12 bases between them. Its CDR3 holds 15 amino acids, cysteine through phenylalanine. CDR3 DNA is the only sequence kept; it has 45 bases, read in frame from the first base. The time point label on this specimen signifies: after neoadjuvant nivolumab, at surgical resection. Patients were newly diagnosed with stage II-IVA oral cavity squamous cell carcinoma and had received no prior systemic or radiation treatment. Everyone in the cohort had locally advanced, HPV-negative oral cavity squamous cell carcinoma. Peripheral blood mononuclear cells were analyzed directly, without maintenance or expansion in culture. The samples were drawn from a longitudinal correlative study tied to a single-arm phase II trial testing neoadjuvant nivolumab in oral cavity squamous cell carcinoma. Genomic DNA-based TCRbeta sequencing was performed on subject-matched pre- and post-treatment PBMCs and tumors from three responders and three non-responders. Peripheral blood mononuclear cells were collected before nivolumab treatment and were collected again after treatment, at the time of surgery. Genomic DNA was isolated from PBMCs using the Maxwell RSC DNA from Cells kit.

PBMC libraries used mostly about 450 ng of input genomic DNA for deep sequencing, with six replicates per sample. The immunoSEQ hsTCRbeta kit was used to prepare TCRbeta libraries according to the manufacturer's instructions. An Illumina NovaSeq 6000 S4 flow cell was used to sequence the final libraries, which had first been combined to 3 nM. On the authors' methods: Raw data preprocessing and quality control were performed with the immunoSEQ Analyzer. The analysis was restricted to productive rearrangements, with each unique CDR3 amino acid sequence defining a clonotype. Repertoire clonality was estimated as the Gini-Simpson index, which was computed with the R package tcR. Gini indices were compared with Student's t test, and associations with tumor size change were assessed by Pearson correlation. Drawn from immuneACCESS, this table holds only the in-frame rearrangements with V and J called that TCRdb kept. Clones are partly lost; checked studies trace under half to an unresolved V gene and leave the rest unexplained. The V and J calls and clone size come from that table; D and trimming were worked out from the DNA. This sample has about 14,000 clones in its table, and around 75% of those were observed once. The top ten clonotypes cover around 2% of the sample.

Comment on this clone: The clone's antigen remains unknown. Base-call qualities are not available, and no considerably larger clone is one nucleotide away.

This sequence uses TRBV11-2 and TRBJ2-3; the D gene is not confidently resolved. The input for sequencing was PBMCs, taken after nivolumab (anti-PD-1) treatment. The clonotype originates from a person between 35 and 79 years old with oral cavity squamous cell carcinoma. CDR3 loop: CASSFVTGDTDTQYF. The bases are TGTGCCAGCAGCTTTGTGACTGGGGACACAGATACGCAGTATTTT.